The entry below gives a single TCR beta chain sequence along with its context. The record originates from a study of T-cell reconstitution after alpha-beta-depleted transplantation in children. Trimming removed 4 bases from V and 2 bases from J; junction bases left unmatched: 9. The CDR3 is 16 residues long. CDR1 and CDR2 from the germline V gene are SGHRS and YFSETQ. The TCRbeta library was prepared with unique molecular identifiers. TCRdb independently ran MiXCR on the PCR reads; one entry per CDR3 protein. Of nearly 550,000 distinct CDR3 sequences listed, around 17% are singletons. The source of this sequence is a human donor who donated a stem cell graft to a child with acute lymphoblastic leukemia. This specimen was PBMCs from the stem cell graft donor, taken from the stem cell graft. J is TRBJ2-1 and V is TRBV5-1, with 7 bases that match TRBD2. The CDR3 is CASSQGTSATYNEQFF. The CDR3 nucleotides are TGCGCCAGCAGCCAAGGAACTAGCGCGACCTACAATGAGCAGTTCTTC.